This T cell receptor (beta chain) was captured by sequencing in a study of graft-versus-host responses after intestinal transplantation. About the study: Transplant recipients had multivisceral, liver-intestinal, or isolated intestinal grafts. Induction using anti-thymocyte globulin, followed by tacrolimus and steroids for about three years, was given to all recipients.

Study outcomes and limitations: Maximum circulating GvH clone levels tracked with early post-transplant HvG decreases. Analysis identified GvH clones in recipient marrow, with some appearing first in ileum or blood.

On this clone itself: Its antigen is currently unknown.

The V and J ends lost 4 bases and 4 bases respectively, with 16 bases between them. There are 15 residues in the CDR3. Germline V lookup: CDR1 SEHNR, CDR2 FQNEAQ (reference sequence). Sequenced by immunoSEQ multiplex PCR; TCRdb stores in-frame clones only, minus some. Seen here are around 97,000 clones, 80% to 95% observed once, and the top ten hold 1% to 1.5%. V gene TRBV7-9 combines with J gene TRBJ1-2, with unresolved D. This TCR came from a human donor who received an intestinal transplant. The source was unstimulated CD8+ T cells sorted from spleen or lymph node cells, collected before intestinal transplant. CDR3 amino acids: CASSSRTDWFYGYTF. The CDR3 nucleotides are TGTGCCAGCAGCTCGAGGACGGATTGGTTCTATGGCTACACCTTC.